The 2 T cell receptor beta chains reported below all come from one sample, sequenced in a study of T-cell memory formation after mild COVID-19 (TCRdb year 2021). Library preparation used 5' RACE. The listed sequencing device is Illumina NovaSeq 6000. The raw public reads went through TCRdb reprocessing: fastp at Q25, MiXCR clone calling, in-frame beta chains kept. A single entry per CDR3 protein holds the most common genes and DNA from its merged rows. In all, the sample holds 280,000 or so distinct CDR3 sequences, and 8% to 10% of those were seen once. The ten largest clones add up to less than 25% of the sample. The sequenced material came from PBMCs or a T cell subset sorted from them (not recorded which). The receptors shown here come from a man between 18 and 29 years old who had mild COVID-19 (a few samples of this study predate the infection). The sample titles of this study are shuffled in the database, so cell type and time point are left out; the donor was told from shared clones.

The V gene is TRBV18, the J gene TRBJ2-2, with 7 nucleotides matching TRBD1. CDR3 length equals 15 residues. CDR1 is KGHSH, CDR2 LQKENI, per germline. J was trimmed by 7 bases and V by 5 bases; bases with no gene match: 10. The CDR3 DNA reads TGTGCCAGCTCAACGGGACAGAGTGGCCTCGGGGAGCTGTTTTTT. It is translated as CASSTGQSGLGELFF. The full variable domain, completed using reference TRBV18 and TRBJ2-2, is NAGVMQNPRHLVRRRGQEARLRCSPMKGHSHVYWYRQLPEEGLKFMVYLQKENIIDESGMPKERFSAEFPKEGPSILRIQQVVRGDSAAYFCASSTGQSGLGELFFGEGSRLTVL.

This clonotype was counted only a few times. This chain joins TRBV4-2 and TRBJ1-1; D is ambiguous. CDR3 size: 15 residues. CDR1 and CDR2 (germline): LGHNA, YNFKEQ. Trimming left V 0 bases short and J 2 bases short, with 10 bases between. The CDR3 is CASSQDSSANTEAFF. The DNA for the CDR3 is TGTGCCAGCAGCCAAGATTCATCGGCTAACACTGAAGCTTTCTTT.